A single T cell receptor (beta chain) is shown here with its context. Antigen unknown. Germline CDR1 and CDR2: KGHSH and LQKENI. The CDR3 runs 15 residues. The trim removed 5 bases at V and 1 base at J, leaving 7 bases unmatched. TCRdb keeps only in-frame clones here, not all; method: immunoSEQ multiplex PCR. The table records some 55,000 clones, roughly 90% of them present only once. These data belong to a study of T cell responses to AZD1222 COVID-19 vaccine. Broader study findings: Repertoires in all cases were sampled only once the peak T cell response had passed.

This sequence was found in an adult in good health. V and J are TRBV18 and TRBJ2-7, with 8 bases aligning to TRBD1. The sequenced sample was peripheral blood, obtained on day 0 of AZD1222 vaccination. CDR3 residues: CASSRDRGPSYEQYF. CDR3 sequence (DNA): TGTGCCAGCTCAAGAGACAGGGGTCCTTCCTACGAGCAGTACTTC.